This TCR beta chain comes out of a study of regulatory T cells in long-lasting Graves disease. The CDR3 is 15 residues long. V shed 11 bases, J shed 4 bases, and the junction held 13 bases outside the gene matches. There are many counts of this clonotype. A single base separates this from a much larger clone, so it may be a read error. As for time point: newly diagnosed GD, antithyroid drugs for less than 3 months. RNA extracted from PBMCs served as the sequencing template. Doctors identified Graves' disease using the American Thyroid Association guidelines. Library construction for TCR beta used iRepertoire HTBI primers and Arm-PCR of CDR3 regions. From the multiplex PCR reads, TCRdb called clonotypes with MiXCR, one entry per CDR3 protein. The sample has about 440,000 distinct CDR3 sequences, 15% seen once; the top ten hold approximately 15%. These data also formed part of another study, on T cells in Graves' hyperthyroidism and ophthalmopathy.

Sequences were derived from peripheral blood mononuclear cells (PBMCs), sampled at new diagnosis, from a patient treated with antithyroid drugs. This TCR was recovered from a woman aged 25 to 39 with Graves disease. The chain uses TRBV12-3 or TRBV12-4 and TRBJ2-2, with 7 bases lining up with TRBD1. The CDR3 is CAGSGQVESTGELFF. The CDR3 bases are TGTGCCGGCTCTGGACAGGTCGAGAGCACCGGGGAGCTGTTTTTT.